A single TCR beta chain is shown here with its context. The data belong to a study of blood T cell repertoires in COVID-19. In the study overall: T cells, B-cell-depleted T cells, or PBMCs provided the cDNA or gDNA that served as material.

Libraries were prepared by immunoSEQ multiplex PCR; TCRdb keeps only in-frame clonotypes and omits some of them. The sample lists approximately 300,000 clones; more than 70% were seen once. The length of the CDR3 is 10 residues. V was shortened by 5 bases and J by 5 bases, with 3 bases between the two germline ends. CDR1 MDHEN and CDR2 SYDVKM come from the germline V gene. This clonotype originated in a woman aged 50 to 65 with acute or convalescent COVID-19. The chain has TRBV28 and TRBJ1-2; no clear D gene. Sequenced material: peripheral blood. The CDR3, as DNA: TGTGCCAGCAGTCTATATGGCTACACCTTC. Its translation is CASSLYGYTF.